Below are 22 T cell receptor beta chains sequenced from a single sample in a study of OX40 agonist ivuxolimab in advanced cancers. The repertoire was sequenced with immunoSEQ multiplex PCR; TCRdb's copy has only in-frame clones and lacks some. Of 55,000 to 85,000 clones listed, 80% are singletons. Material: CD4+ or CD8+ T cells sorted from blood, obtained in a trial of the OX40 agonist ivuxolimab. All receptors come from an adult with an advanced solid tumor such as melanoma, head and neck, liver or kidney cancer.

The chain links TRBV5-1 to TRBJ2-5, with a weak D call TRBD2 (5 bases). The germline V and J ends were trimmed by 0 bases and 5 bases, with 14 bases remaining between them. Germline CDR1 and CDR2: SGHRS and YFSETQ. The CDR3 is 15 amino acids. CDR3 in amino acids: CASSLADGWRETQYF. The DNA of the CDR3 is TGCGCCAGCAGCTTGGCAGACGGTTGGAGGGAGACCCAGTACTTC.

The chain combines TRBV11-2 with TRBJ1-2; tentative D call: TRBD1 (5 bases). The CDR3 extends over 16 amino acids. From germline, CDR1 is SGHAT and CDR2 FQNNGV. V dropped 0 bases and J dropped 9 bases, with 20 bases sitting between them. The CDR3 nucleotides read TGTGCCAGCAGCTTAGATCCCTTGAGAGGGACGGAGCGCTACACCTTC. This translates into CASSLDPLRGTERYTF.

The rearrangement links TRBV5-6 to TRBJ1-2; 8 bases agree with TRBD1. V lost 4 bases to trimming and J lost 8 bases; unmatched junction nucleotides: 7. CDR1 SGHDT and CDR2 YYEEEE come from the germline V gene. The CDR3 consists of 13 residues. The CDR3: CASSPDRVTGYTF. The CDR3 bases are TGTGCCAGCAGCCCGGACAGGGTCACGGGCTACACCTTC.

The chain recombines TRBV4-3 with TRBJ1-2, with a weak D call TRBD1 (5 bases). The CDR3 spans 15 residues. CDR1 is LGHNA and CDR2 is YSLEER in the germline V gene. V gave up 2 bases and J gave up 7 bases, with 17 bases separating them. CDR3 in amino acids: CASSQNSGGVGGYTF. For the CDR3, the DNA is TGCGCCAGCAGCCAAAACTCCGGGGGGGTCGGTGGCTACACCTTC.

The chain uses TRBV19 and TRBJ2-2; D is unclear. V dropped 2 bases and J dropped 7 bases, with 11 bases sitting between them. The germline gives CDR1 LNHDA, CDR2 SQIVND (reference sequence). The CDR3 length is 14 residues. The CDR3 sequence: CASSIQPNIGELFF. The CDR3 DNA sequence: TGTGCCAGTAGTATACAGCCCAATATCGGGGAGCTGTTTTTT.

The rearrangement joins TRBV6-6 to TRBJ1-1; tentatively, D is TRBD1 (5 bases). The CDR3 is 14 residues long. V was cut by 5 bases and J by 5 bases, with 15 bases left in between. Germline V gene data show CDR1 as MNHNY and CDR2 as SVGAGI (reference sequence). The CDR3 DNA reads TGTGCCAGCAGTCCCCCGGGGGGGGAAACTGAAGCTTTCTTT. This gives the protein CASSPPGGETEAFF.

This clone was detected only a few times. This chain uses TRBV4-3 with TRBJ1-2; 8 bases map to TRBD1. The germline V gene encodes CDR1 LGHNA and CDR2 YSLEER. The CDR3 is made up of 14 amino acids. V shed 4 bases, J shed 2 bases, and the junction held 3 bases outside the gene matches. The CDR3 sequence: CASSPGQANYGYTF. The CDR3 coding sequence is TGCGCCAGCAGCCCGGGACAGGCGAACTATGGCTACACCTTC.

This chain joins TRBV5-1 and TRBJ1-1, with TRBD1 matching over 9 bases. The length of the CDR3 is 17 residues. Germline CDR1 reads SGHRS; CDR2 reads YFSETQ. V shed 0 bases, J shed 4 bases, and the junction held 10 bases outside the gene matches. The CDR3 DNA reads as TGCGCCAGCAGCTTGGAGGGACAGGGTGGCTGGAGCACTGAAGCTTTCTTT. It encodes CASSLEGQGGWSTEAFF.

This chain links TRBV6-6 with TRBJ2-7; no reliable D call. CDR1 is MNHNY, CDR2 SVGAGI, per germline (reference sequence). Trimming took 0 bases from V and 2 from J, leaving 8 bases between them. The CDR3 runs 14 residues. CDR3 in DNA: TGTGCCAGCAGTTACTCAGGACGGACCTACGAGCAGTACTTC. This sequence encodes CASSYSGRTYEQYF.

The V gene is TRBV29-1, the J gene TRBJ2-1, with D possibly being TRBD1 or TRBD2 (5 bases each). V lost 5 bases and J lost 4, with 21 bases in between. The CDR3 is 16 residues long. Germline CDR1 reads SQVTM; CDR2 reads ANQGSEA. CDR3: CSVLQASGRRYNEQFF. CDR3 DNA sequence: TGCAGCGTTTTACAGGCTTCAGGGAGACGTTACAATGAGCAGTTCTTC.

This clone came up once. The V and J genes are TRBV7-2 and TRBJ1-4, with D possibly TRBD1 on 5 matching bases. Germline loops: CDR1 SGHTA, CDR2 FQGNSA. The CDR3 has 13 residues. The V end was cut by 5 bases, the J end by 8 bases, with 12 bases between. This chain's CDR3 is CASSPSRDEKLFF. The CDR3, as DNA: TGTGCCAGCAGCCCGAGCAGGGACGAAAAACTGTTTTTT.

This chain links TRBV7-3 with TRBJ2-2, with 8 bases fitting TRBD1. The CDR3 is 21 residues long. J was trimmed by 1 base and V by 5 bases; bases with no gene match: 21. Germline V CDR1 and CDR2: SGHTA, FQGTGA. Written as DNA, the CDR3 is TGTGCCAGCAGCCCGACCGGGACAGGTCGATCTGGGGGCGTGAACACCGGGGAGCTGTTTTTT. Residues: CASSPTGTGRSGGVNTGELFF.

In nucleotides, the CDR3 is TGTGCCAGCAGCCTAGACAGTGCCCTCGAGCAGTTCTTC. Its translation: CASSLDSALEQFF. The chain is built from TRBV7-2 and TRBJ2-1; a possible D gene is TRBD1 (5 bases). The germline CDR1 and CDR2 sequences are SGHTA and FQGNSA. Trimming pared 5 bases from V and 10 bases from J, leaving 15 bases between. The CDR3 totals 13 residues.

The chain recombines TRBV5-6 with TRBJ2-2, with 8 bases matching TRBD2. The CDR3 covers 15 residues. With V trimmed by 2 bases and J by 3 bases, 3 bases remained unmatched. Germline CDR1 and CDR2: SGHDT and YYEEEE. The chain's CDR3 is CASSFERGYTGELFF. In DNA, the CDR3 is TGTGCCAGCAGCTTCGAGCGGGGGTACACCGGGGAGCTGTTTTTT.

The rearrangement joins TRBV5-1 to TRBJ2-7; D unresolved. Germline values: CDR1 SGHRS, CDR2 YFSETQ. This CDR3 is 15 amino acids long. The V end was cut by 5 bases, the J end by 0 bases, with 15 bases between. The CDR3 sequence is CASRKSAESSYEQYF. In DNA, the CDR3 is TGCGCCAGCAGGAAAAGTGCCGAGAGCTCCTACGAGCAGTACTTC. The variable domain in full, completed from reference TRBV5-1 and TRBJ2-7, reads KAGVTQTPRYLIKTRGQQVTLSCSPISGHRSVSWYQQTPGQGLQFLFEYFSETQRNKGNFPGRFSGRQFSNSRSEMNVSTLELGDSALYLCASRKSAESSYEQYFGPGTRLTVT.

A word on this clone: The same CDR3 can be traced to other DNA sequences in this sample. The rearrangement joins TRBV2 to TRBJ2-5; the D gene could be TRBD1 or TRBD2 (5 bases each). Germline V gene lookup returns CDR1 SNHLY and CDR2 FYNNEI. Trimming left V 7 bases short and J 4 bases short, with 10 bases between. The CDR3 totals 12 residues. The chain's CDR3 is CASKSGGETQYF. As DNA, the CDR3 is TGTGCCAGCAAAAGTGGGGGAGAGACCCAGTACTTC.

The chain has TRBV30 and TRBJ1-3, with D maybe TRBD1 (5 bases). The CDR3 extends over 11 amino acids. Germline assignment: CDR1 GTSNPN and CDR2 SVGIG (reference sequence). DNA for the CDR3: TGTGCGGTGCAGGGTGGAAACACCATATATTTT. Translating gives CAVQGGNTIYF. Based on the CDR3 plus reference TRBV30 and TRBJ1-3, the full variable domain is SQTIHQWPATLVQPVGSPLSLECTVEGTSNPNLYWYRQAAGRGLQLLFYSVGIGQISSEVPQNLSASRPQDRQFILSSKKLLLSDSGFYLCAVQGGNTIYFGEGSWLTVV.

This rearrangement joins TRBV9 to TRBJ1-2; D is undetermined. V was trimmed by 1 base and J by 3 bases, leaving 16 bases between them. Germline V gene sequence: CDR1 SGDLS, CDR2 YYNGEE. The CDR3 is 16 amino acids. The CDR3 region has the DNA TGTGCCAGCAGCGTAAACTCCTACCGTGGCTACTATGGCTACACCTTC. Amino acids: CASSVNSYRGYYGYTF.

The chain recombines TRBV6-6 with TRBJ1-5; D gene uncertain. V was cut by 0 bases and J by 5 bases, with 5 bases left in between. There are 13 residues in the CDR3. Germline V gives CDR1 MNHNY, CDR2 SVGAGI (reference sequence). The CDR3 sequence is CASSYSGDQPQHF. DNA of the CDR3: TGTGCCAGCAGTTACTCAGGCGATCAGCCCCAGCATTTT.

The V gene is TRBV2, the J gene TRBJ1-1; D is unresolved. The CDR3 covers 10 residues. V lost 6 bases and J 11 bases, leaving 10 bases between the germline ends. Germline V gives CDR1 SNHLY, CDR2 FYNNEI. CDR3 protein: CASRERSAFF. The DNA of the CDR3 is TGTGCCAGCAGGGAACGTTCGGCTTTCTTT. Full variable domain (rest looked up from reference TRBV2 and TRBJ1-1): EPEVTQTPSHQVTQMGQEVILRCVPISNHLYFYWYRQILGQKVEFLVSFYNNEISEKSEIFDDQFSVERPDGSNFTLKIRSTKLEDSAMYFCASRERSAFFGQGTRLTVV.

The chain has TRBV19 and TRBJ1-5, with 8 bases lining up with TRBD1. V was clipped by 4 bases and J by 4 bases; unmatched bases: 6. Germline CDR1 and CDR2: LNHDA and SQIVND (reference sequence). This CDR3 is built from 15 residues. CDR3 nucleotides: TGTGCCAGTAGTAGCCCACGACAGGGGAATCAGCCCCAGCATTTT. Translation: CASSSPRQGNQPQHF. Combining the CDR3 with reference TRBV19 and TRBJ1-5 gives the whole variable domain DGGITQSPKYLFRKEGQNVTLSCEQNLNHDAMYWYRQDPGQGLRLIYYSQIVNDFQKGDIAEGYSVSREKKESFPLTVTSAQKNPTAFYLCASSSPRQGNQPQHFGDGTRLSIL.

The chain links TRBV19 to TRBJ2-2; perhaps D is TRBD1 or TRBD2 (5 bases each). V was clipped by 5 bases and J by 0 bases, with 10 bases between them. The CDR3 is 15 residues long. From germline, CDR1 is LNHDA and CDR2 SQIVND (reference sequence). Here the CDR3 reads CASSPGLSNTGELFF. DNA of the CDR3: TGTGCCAGTAGTCCGGGGCTGTCGAACACCGGGGAGCTGTTTTTT.